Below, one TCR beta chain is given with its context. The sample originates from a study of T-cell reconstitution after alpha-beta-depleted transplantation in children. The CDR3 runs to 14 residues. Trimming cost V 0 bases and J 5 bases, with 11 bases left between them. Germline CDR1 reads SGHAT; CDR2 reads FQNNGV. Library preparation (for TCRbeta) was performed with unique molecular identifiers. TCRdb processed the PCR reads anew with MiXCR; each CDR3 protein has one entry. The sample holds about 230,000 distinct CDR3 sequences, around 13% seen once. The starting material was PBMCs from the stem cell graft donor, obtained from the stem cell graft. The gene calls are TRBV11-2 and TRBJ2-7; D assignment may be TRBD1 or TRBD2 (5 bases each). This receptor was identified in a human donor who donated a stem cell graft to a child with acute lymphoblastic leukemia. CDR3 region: CASSLDLGTHEQYF. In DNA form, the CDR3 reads TGTGCCAGCAGCTTAGATCTGGGGACCCACGAGCAGTACTTC.